Following are 7 T cell receptor beta chains from one sample sequenced in a study of blood T cells in healthy people across ages. Next came a second PCR, run for about 6 to 12 cycles, which used a sample-barcoded 5' primer along with a J-beta primer mix. TCRdb passed the 5' RACE reads through MiXCR, listing each CDR3 protein once. The sample has 700,000 to 850,000 distinct CDR3 sequences, approximately 55% seen once. Source material: blood. These receptors all stem from an elderly man in good health.

This clonotype has a single count. This may arise from a read error, as a much more abundant clone is one base away. J is TRBJ2-1 and V is TRBV15; D possibly matches TRBD1 or TRBD2 (5 bases each). CDR3 length equals 15 residues. V gave up 0 bases and J gave up 10 bases, with 16 bases separating them. CDR1 and CDR2 (germline): LNHNV, YYDKDF (reference sequence). In DNA form, the CDR3 reads TGTGCCACCAGCAGAGACGGGACGAAAAACTACGAGCAGTTCTTC. Translation: CATSRDGTKNYEQFF.

This clonotype was recorded a few times. The genes are TRBV2 and TRBJ2-1; possible D gene TRBD1, 7 bases. V was pared by 3 bases and J by 5 bases, with 14 bases between. Germline V gene lookup returns CDR1 SNHLY and CDR2 FYNNEI. The CDR3 runs 15 residues. CDR3: CASSEAGGQNNEQFF. CDR3 bases: TGTGCCAGCAGTGAGGCCGGGGGACAGAACAATGAGCAGTTCTTC. The variable domain in full, with the rest retrieved from reference TRBV2 and TRBJ2-1, is EPEVTQTPSHQVTQMGQEVILRCVPISNHLYFYWYRQILGQKVEFLVSFYNNEISEKSEIFDDQFSVERPDGSNFTLKIRSTKLEDSAMYFCASSEAGGQNNEQFFGPGTRLTVL.

CDR3 sequence (DNA): TGTGCCAGCACTCCGGGGCTGCGGGAGGACAATGAGCAGTTCTTC. It is translated as CASTPGLREDNEQFF. The chain couples TRBV7-9 to TRBJ2-1, with 8 bases that match TRBD2. V dropped 7 bases and J dropped 5; count of bases not matched to a gene: 10. The CDR3 totals 15 residues. CDR1 is SEHNR and CDR2 is FQNEAQ in the germline V gene (reference sequence).

CDR3 loop: CATSDGTAYEQYF. In DNA form, the CDR3 reads TGTGCCACCAGTGACGGGACGGCTTACGAGCAGTACTTC. The chain combines TRBV24-1 with TRBJ2-7, with D perhaps given as TRBD1 or TRBD2 (5 bases each). V lost 4 bases and J lost 4, with 10 bases in between. This CDR3 has 13 residues. Germline assignment: CDR1 KGHDR and CDR2 SFDVKD.

This clonotype has a count of ten or more. This chain uses TRBV7-3 with TRBJ2-4; 7 bases line up with TRBD1. There are 18 residues in the CDR3. Looked up from germline, CDR1 is SGHTA and CDR2 is FQGTGA. V shed 1 base, J shed 0 bases, and the junction held 9 bases outside the gene matches. CDR3 residues: CASSLNRQGQLAKNIQYF. The CDR3 DNA follows: TGTGCCAGCAGCTTAAACCGACAGGGCCAACTAGCCAAAAACATTCAGTACTTC.

This chain joins TRBV20-1 and TRBJ2-7; 9 bases align to TRBD1. CDR3 length equals 14 residues. Germline CDR1 reads DFQATT; CDR2 reads SNEGSKA (reference sequence). The V and J ends lost 5 bases and 6 bases, in that order; junction bases with no gene match: 11. CDR3 DNA: TGCAGTGCTCGGTCCGGGACAGGGAATCCCGAGCAGTACTTC. Its translation: CSARSGTGNPEQYF.

V is TRBV27 and J is TRBJ2-5, with TRBD2 as a possible D gene (6 bases). The CDR3 is 13 residues long. Germline-derived CDR1 and CDR2 are MNHEY and SMNVEV (reference sequence). V was trimmed by 8 bases and J by 2 bases, leaving 12 bases between them. Written as DNA, the CDR3 is TGTGCCAGCCGCGGGGCCCAGCAAGAGACCCAGTACTTC. Protein sequence: CASRGAQQETQYF.